The clone carrying this T cell receptor beta chain was counted only a few times. As yet, its antigen is unknown. Through a sample-barcoded 5' primer and a J-beta primer mix, a second PCR was run for about 6 to 11 cycles. Carrying 12 random nucleotides, a template-switch adaptor labeled each individual cDNA molecule. TCRdb ran MiXCR on the 5' RACE reads and lists one entry per CDR3 protein. The sample contains approximately 790,000 distinct CDR3 sequences, 55% to 65% of which appear only once. The data derive from a study of blood T cells in healthy people across ages. Study-level findings and limits: Compared with aged donors, long-lived donors showed fewer expanded clones, suggesting selection.

Every donor gave approximately 10 milliliters of peripheral blood. Per-sample PBMC isolation yielded at least 6 million cells. Germline-derived CDR1 and CDR2 are DFQATT and SNEGSKA (reference sequence). The CDR3 runs to 14 residues. The receptor's source is a young man in good health. The chain is built from TRBV20-1 and TRBJ2-7; the D call may be TRBD1 or TRBD2 (6 bases each). The J call may be wrong; the DNA end is better matched by TRBJ2-5. The sample was blood. Written as DNA, the CDR3 is TGCAGTGCTACACCGGGGGCGGGGAGGAGGACCCAGTACTTC. Its translation: CSATPGAGRRTQYF.